Listed here are 31 T cell receptor beta chains from one sample, sequenced in a study of CD8 T cells in Susac syndrome. The RNA, about 0.5 to 1 ug, was put through reverse transcription using random hexamers. Each CDR3 protein is one row after TCRdb ran MiXCR on the immunoSEQ multiplex PCR reads. Of about 140,000 distinct CDR3 sequences listed, approximately 95% were seen once; the top ten hold approximately 0.3%. What was sequenced was CD8+ T cells from PBMCs. All receptors derive from a human donor in good health.

This clonotype occurred once. The chain combines TRBV9 with TRBJ2-5; D is possibly TRBD1 or TRBD2 (5 bases each). This CDR3 has 16 amino acids. CDR1 and CDR2 (germline): SGDLS, YYNGEE. The V end lost 0 bases, the J end lost 3 bases, and 15 bases lay between the germline ends. In DNA form, the CDR3 reads TGTGCCAGCAGCGTAGGGGACGGACTCGGCGAAGAGACCCAGTACTTC. This encodes CASSVGDGLGEETQYF.

This rearrangement joins TRBV29-1 to TRBJ2-3; D not certain. CDR3 length equals 13 residues. V gave up 4 bases and J gave up 2 bases, with 10 bases separating them. From germline, CDR1 is SQVTM and CDR2 ANQGSEA. CDR3 region: CSVVGPNTDTQYF. DNA of the CDR3: TGCAGCGTTGTCGGGCCCAACACAGATACGCAGTATTTT.

The chain is built from TRBV7-9 and TRBJ2-1; D tentatively fits TRBD1 or TRBD2 (5 bases each). V was trimmed by 4 bases and J by 0 bases, leaving 10 bases between them. CDR1 and CDR2 from the germline V gene are SEHNR and FQNEAQ (reference sequence). CDR3 size: 15 residues. The CDR3 nucleotides read TGTGCCAGCAGCTCAGGGAGAAGCTCCTACAATGAGCAGTTCTTC. It encodes CASSSGRSSYNEQFF.

The V and J genes are TRBV5-1 and TRBJ2-6; D not resolved. CDR3 size: 13 residues. Germline V gives CDR1 SGHRS, CDR2 YFSETQ. Trimming took 1 base from V and 3 from J, leaving 2 bases between them. CDR3 nucleotide sequence: TGCGCCAGCAGCTTGTTTGGGGCCAACGTCCTGACTTTC. The encoded protein is CASSLFGANVLTF. Complete variable domain (other parts from reference TRBV5-1 and TRBJ2-6): KAGVTQTPRYLIKTRGQQVTLSCSPISGHRSVSWYQQTPGQGLQFLFEYFSETQRNKGNFPGRFSGRQFSNSRSEMNVSTLELGDSALYLCASSLFGANVLTFGAGSRLTVL.

This chain links TRBV7-9 with TRBJ2-5; no reliable D call. Deletions cut 1 base from V and 3 bases from J, with 3 bases between. The CDR3 is made up of 12 amino acids. Per the germline V gene, CDR1 is SEHNR and CDR2 is FQNEAQ (reference sequence). The CDR3 is CASSLDKETQYF. The CDR3 DNA follows: TGTGCCAGCAGCTTAGATAAAGAGACCCAGTACTTC.

V is TRBV13 and J is TRBJ1-2; D uncertain. Trimming stripped 5 bases from V and 8 bases from J, with 18 bases between. Germline CDR1 and CDR2: PRHDT and FYEKMQ (reference sequence). The CDR3 loop spans 14 amino acids. CDR3: CASSKLMGSGGYTF. The CDR3 DNA sequence: TGTGCCAGCAGCAAGTTGATGGGTTCTGGCGGCTACACCTTC.

The chain couples TRBV28 to TRBJ2-7, with 9 positions matching TRBD1. The CDR3 contains 15 residues. J lost 5 bases, V lost 6 bases, and 11 bases had no gene match. Germline CDR1 and CDR2: MDHEN and SYDVKM. CDR3 amino acids: CASSPTGGAFHEQYF. The CDR3 DNA is TGTGCCAGCAGCCCTACAGGGGGCGCTTTCCACGAGCAGTACTTC.

This chain connects TRBV29-1 to TRBJ2-5; TRBD1 agrees at 8 bases. From germline, CDR1 is SQVTM and CDR2 ANQGSEA. This CDR3 is built from 15 residues. V gave up 7 bases and J gave up 1 base; unmatched junction bases: 11. The CDR3 coding sequence is TGCAGCGCACCCAGGCGTACAGGGGGCCAAGAGACCCAGTACTTC. Translating gives CSAPRRTGGQETQYF.

V and J are TRBV4-2 and TRBJ1-4; 7 bases are shared with TRBD1. The CDR3 consists of 17 residues. V shed 2 bases and J 6 bases; nucleotides not matched to a gene: 12. The germline V gene encodes CDR1 LGHNA and CDR2 YNFKEQ. CDR3 in amino acids: CASSQLHRQGGDEKLFF. Here the CDR3 DNA reads TGTGCCAGCAGCCAACTCCATAGACAGGGAGGCGATGAAAAACTGTTTTTT.

The chain employs TRBV6-1 and TRBJ2-7, with 12 bases matching TRBD2. This CDR3 comprises 16 residues. The ends lost 5 bases at V and 3 bases at J; junction bases unmatched: 8. CDR1 MNHNS and CDR2 SASEGT come from the germline V gene. The CDR3 bases are TGTGCCAGCAGTCCCGACGGACTAGCGGGATTCTACGAGCAGTACTTC. Translated, it gives CASSPDGLAGFYEQYF.

The chain carries TRBV30 and TRBJ1-1, with unresolved D. V gave up 0 bases and J gave up 0 bases, with 5 bases separating them. The CDR3 is 13 residues long. CDR1 and CDR2 (germline): GTSNPN, SVGIG (reference sequence). This chain's CDR3 is CAWSVLMNTEAFF. CDR3 DNA sequence: TGTGCCTGGAGTGTACTTATGAACACTGAAGCTTTCTTT.

The chain carries TRBV28 and TRBJ2-6; 7 bases agree with TRBD1. The CDR3 is 14 residues long. J was trimmed by 1 base and V by 6 bases; bases with no gene match: 0. Germline V gene lookup returns CDR1 MDHEN and CDR2 SYDVKM. This CDR3 reads CASRTGSGANVLTF. As DNA, the CDR3 is TGTGCCAGCAGGACAGGGTCTGGGGCCAACGTCCTGACTTTC.

J is TRBJ2-7 and V is TRBV27; TRBD1 aligns across 9 bases. CDR3 length: 15 residues. Germline-derived CDR1 and CDR2 are MNHEY and SMNVEV (reference sequence). J was trimmed by 3 bases and V by 6 bases; bases with no gene match: 9. The CDR3 region is CASRLTGTGFYEQYF. Here the CDR3 DNA reads TGTGCCAGCAGATTAACAGGGACAGGGTTCTACGAGCAGTACTTC.

The chain is built from TRBV29-1 and TRBJ2-7, with D possibly TRBD1 on 5 matching bases. The CDR3 consists of 14 residues. The ends were cut back, 7 bases at V and 5 bases at J, with 21 bases in the middle. Germline CDR1 and CDR2: SQVTM and ANQGSEA. The CDR3 loop is CSASGRASPDEQYF. As DNA, the CDR3 is TGCAGCGCTTCAGGGCGAGCGTCCCCCGACGAGCAGTACTTC.

This chain joins TRBV12-3 or TRBV12-4 and TRBJ2-1; TRBD2 aligns across 12 bases. The CDR3 has 14 amino acids. V shed 11 bases and J 6 bases; nucleotides not matched to a gene: 8. CDR3 sequence reads: CACEGLAGVNEQFF. The CDR3 DNA sequence: TGTGCCTGCGAGGGACTAGCGGGTGTCAATGAGCAGTTCTTC.

The CDR3, as DNA: TGCAGTGCAAAGGAGGGCTGGGACTACACCTTC. Amino acids: CSAKEGWDYTF. The chain couples TRBV20-1 to TRBJ1-2; D uncertain. This CDR3 has 11 amino acids. CDR1 is DFQATT and CDR2 is SNEGSKA in the germline V gene (reference sequence). Trimming pared 6 bases from V and 10 bases from J, leaving 15 bases between.

The chain is built from TRBV6-6 and TRBJ1-5; D gene uncertain. Germline V gene sequence: CDR1 MNHNY, CDR2 SVGAGI (reference sequence). The CDR3 extends over 11 amino acids. V gave up 8 bases and J gave up 3 bases, with 5 bases separating them. CDR3 coding DNA: TGTGCCAGCGCAGACAATCAGCCCCAGCATTTT. Translated, it gives CASADNQPQHF.

V and J are TRBV7-9 and TRBJ1-5, with unresolved D. The CDR3 runs 14 residues. The germline CDR1 and CDR2 sequences are SEHNR and FQNEAQ (reference sequence). Between the trimmed V and J ends, which lost 1 base and 11 bases, there was a span of 15 bases. The CDR3 here is CASSLGGPFGTQHF. The CDR3 region has the DNA TGTGCCAGCAGCTTAGGAGGGCCCTTTGGGACCCAGCATTTT.

The chain employs TRBV27 and TRBJ1-2; D call uncertain. Germline values: CDR1 MNHEY, CDR2 SMNVEV (reference sequence). The ends were cut back, 3 bases at V and 8 bases at J, with 19 bases in the middle. The CDR3 loop spans 15 amino acids. CDR3 sequence: CASSFGTRHPGGYTF. In DNA form, the CDR3 reads TGTGCCAGCAGTTTTGGTACTCGACACCCCGGGGGCTACACCTTC.

This clonotype has just one count. The V call is TRBV20-1, the J call TRBJ2-5, with 12 bases matching TRBD2. Germline V gives CDR1 DFQATT, CDR2 SNEGSKA (reference sequence). This CDR3 comprises 16 residues. With 0 bases clipped from V and 5 bases from J, the junction kept 7 bases outside the gene matches. CDR3 sequence: CSARDWSSGRVETQYF. CDR3 DNA sequence: TGCAGTGCTAGAGATTGGTCTAGCGGGAGGGTGGAGACCCAGTACTTC.

The V call is TRBV27, the J call TRBJ2-5, with 12 positions matching TRBD2. V lost 6 bases to trimming and J lost 5 bases; unmatched junction nucleotides: 7. Germline assignment: CDR1 MNHEY and CDR2 SMNVEV (reference sequence). The CDR3 has 15 residues. The CDR3 DNA is TGTGCCAGCAGCGCTGGACTAGCGGGACGGGAGACCCAGTACTTC. Its protein product is CASSAGLAGRETQYF.

The chain combines TRBV9 with TRBJ1-5; D is possibly TRBD1 (5 bases). Looked up from germline, CDR1 is SGDLS and CDR2 is YYNGEE. The V gene lost 2 bases and the J gene lost 1 base, with 7 bases spanning the gap. The CDR3 length is 14 residues. The CDR3 loop reads CASSVEGSNQPQHF. In nucleotides, the CDR3 is TGTGCCAGCAGCGTTGAGGGGAGCAATCAGCCCCAGCATTTT.

The chain has TRBV2 and TRBJ2-3; D is unresolved. The CDR3 extends over 14 amino acids. Germline V gene data show CDR1 as SNHLY and CDR2 as FYNNEI. V was shortened by 6 bases and J by 0 bases, with 10 bases between the two germline ends. The CDR3 nucleotides read TGTGCCAGCAGATGGCTTATTAGCACAGATACGCAGTATTTT. Its translation: CASRWLISTDTQYF.

This sequence joins TRBV27 and TRBJ2-7; TRBD2 matches at 9 bases. The V gene's germline CDR1 is MNHEY and CDR2 SMNVEV (reference sequence). The CDR3 runs 14 residues. V lost 2 bases, J lost 9 bases, and 8 bases stayed unmatched. This CDR3 reads CASSLAAGGPVQYF. DNA of the CDR3: TGTGCCAGCAGTTTAGCTGCGGGAGGGCCGGTGCAGTACTTC.

The CDR3: CASGPRGYEQYF. CDR3 DNA: TGTGCCAGTGGACCGCGGGGGTACGAGCAGTACTTC. The chain couples TRBV27 to TRBJ2-7; 7 bases match TRBD2. J gave up 4 bases and V 9 bases, and 6 bases lay outside the gene matches. Germline-derived CDR1 and CDR2 are MNHEY and SMNVEV (reference sequence). The CDR3 totals 12 residues.

The CDR3 region has the DNA TGTGCCACCAGCGGACAGGGGTTCGCGTGGGGCTACACCTTC. Its protein is CATSGQGFAWGYTF. J is TRBJ1-2 and V is TRBV15; 9 positions match TRBD1. The length of the CDR3 is 14 residues. The ends lost 5 bases at V and 8 bases at J; junction bases unmatched: 9. Germline V CDR1 and CDR2: LNHNV, YYDKDF (reference sequence).

This chain connects TRBV15 to TRBJ2-1; 7 bases line up with TRBD2. CDR1 is LNHNV and CDR2 is YYDKDF in the germline V gene (reference sequence). After removal of 0 bases from V and 9 bases from J, the junction contained 8 bases not matched to a gene. The CDR3 sequence is 15 residues long. CDR3 coding DNA: TGTGCCACCAGCAGAGATCCAGCGGGACTGGGTGAGCAGTTCTTC. Protein product: CATSRDPAGLGEQFF. Filled out from reference TRBV15 and TRBJ2-1, the complete variable domain reads DAMVIQNPRYQVTQFGKPVTLSCSQTLNHNVMYWYQQKSSQAPKLLFHYYDKDFNNEADTPDNFQSRRPNTSFCFLDIRSPGLGDTAMYLCATSRDPAGLGEQFFGPGTRLTVL.

This chain connects TRBV20-1 to TRBJ2-3, with TRBD1 matching 9 bases. The germline V gene has CDR1 DFQATT and CDR2 SNEGSKA (reference sequence). The CDR3 runs to 11 residues. V lost 5 bases to trimming and J lost 12 bases; unmatched junction nucleotides: 6. The CDR3 region is CSAAPGQGQYF. CDR3 DNA: TGCAGTGCTGCCCCGGGACAGGGTCAGTATTTT.

This rearrangement joins TRBV19 to TRBJ2-1; 7 bases match TRBD2. Per the germline V gene, CDR1 is LNHDA and CDR2 is SQIVND (reference sequence). With V trimmed by 5 bases and J by 2 bases, 6 bases remained unmatched. This CDR3 is 15 amino acids long. The CDR3 DNA reads as TGTGCCAGTAGTCGAGCGGGGACTCCCTACAATGAGCAGTTCTTC. As protein: CASSRAGTPYNEQFF.

The chain is built from TRBV27 and TRBJ2-1; TRBD2 aligns across 14 bases. CDR1 MNHEY and CDR2 SMNVEV come from the germline V gene (reference sequence). There are 15 residues in the CDR3. Trimming took 6 bases from V and 9 from J; bases not matched to a gene: 7. In DNA form, the CDR3 reads TGTGCCAGCAGCTCCCCGGGACTAGCGGGAGTTGAGCAGTTCTTC. This sequence encodes CASSSPGLAGVEQFF.

V and J are TRBV15 and TRBJ1-4, with TRBD1 matching over 11 bases. Trimming removed 10 bases from V and 3 bases from J; junction bases left unmatched: 4. In germline, CDR1 is LNHNV, CDR2 YYDKDF (reference sequence). The CDR3 sequence is 14 residues long. In DNA form, the CDR3 reads TGTGCCATTGGACAGGGGGCATCTAATGAAAAACTGTTTTTT. This encodes CAIGQGASNEKLFF.